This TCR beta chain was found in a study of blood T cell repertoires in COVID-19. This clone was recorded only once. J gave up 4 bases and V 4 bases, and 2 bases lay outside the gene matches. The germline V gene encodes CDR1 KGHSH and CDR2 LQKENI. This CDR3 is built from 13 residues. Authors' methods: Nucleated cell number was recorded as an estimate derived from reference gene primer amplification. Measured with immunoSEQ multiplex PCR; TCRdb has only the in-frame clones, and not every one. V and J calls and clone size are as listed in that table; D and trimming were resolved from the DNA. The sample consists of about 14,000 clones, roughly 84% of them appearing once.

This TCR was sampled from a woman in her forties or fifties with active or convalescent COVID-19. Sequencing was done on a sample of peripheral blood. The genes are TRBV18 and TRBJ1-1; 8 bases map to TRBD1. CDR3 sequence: CASSQGTGTEAFF. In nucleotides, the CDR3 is TGTGCCAGCTCACAAGGGACAGGCACTGAAGCTTTCTTT. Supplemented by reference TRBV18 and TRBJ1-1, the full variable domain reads NAGVMQNPRHLVRRRGQEARLRCSPMKGHSHVYWYRQLPEEGLKFMVYLQKENIIDESGMPKERFSAEFPKEGPSILRIQQVVRGDSAAYFCASSQGTGTEAFFGQGTRLTVV.